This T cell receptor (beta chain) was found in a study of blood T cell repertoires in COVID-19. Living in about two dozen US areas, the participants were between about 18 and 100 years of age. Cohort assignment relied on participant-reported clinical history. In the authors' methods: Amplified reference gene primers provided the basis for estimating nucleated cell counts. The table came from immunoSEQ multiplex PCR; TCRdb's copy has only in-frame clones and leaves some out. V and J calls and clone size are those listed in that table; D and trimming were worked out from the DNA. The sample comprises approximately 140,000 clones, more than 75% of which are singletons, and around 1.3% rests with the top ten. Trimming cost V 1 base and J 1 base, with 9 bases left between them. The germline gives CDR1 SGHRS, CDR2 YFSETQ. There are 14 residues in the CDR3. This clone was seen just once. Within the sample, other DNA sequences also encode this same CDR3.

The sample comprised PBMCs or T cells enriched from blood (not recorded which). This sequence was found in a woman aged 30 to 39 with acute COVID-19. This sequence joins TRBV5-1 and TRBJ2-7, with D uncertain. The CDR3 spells CASSLTSGSYEQYF. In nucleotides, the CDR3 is TGCGCCAGCAGCTTGACATCAGGATCCTACGAGCAGTACTTC.